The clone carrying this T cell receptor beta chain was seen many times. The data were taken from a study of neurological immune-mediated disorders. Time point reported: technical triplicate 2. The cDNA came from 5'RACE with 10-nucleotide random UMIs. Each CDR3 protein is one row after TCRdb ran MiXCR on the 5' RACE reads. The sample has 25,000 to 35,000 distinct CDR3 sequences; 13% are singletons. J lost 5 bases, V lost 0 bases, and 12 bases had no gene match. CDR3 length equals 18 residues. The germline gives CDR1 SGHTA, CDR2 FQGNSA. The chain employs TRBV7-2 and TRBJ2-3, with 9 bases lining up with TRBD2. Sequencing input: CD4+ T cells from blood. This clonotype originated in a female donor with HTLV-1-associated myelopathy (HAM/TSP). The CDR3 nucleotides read TGTGCCAGCAGCTTAGCGGTACGGCGCGGGGGGGCCGGAGATACGCAGTATTTT. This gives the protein CASSLAVRRGGAGDTQYF. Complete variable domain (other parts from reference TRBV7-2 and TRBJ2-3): GAGVSQSPSNKVTEKGKDVELRCDPISGHTALYWYRQSLGQGLEFLIYFQGNSAPDKSGLPSDRFSAERTGGSVSTLTIQRTQQEDSAVYLCASSLAVRRGGAGDTQYFGPGTRLTVL.